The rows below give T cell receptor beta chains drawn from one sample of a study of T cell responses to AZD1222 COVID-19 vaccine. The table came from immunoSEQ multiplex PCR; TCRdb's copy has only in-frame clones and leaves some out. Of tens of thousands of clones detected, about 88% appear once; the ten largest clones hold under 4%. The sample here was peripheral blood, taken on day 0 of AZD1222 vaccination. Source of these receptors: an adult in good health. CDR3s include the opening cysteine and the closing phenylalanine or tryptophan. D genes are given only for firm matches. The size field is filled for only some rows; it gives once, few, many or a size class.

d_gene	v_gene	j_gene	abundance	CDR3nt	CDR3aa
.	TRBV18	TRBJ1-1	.	TGTGCCAGCCGAACCAGGACAGACGTAAACACTGAAGCTTTCTTT	CASRTRTDVNTEAFF
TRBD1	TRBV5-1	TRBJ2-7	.	TGCGCCAGCAGCCAGGGGGCGGACGAGCAGTACTTC	CASSQGADEQYF
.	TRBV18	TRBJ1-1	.	TGTGCCAGCTCACTGGAGGGACCCCCGGCTTTCTTT	CASSLEGPPAFF
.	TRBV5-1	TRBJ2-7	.	TGCGCCAGCAGCTTAGGGACCGACTACGAGCAGTACTTC	CASSLGTDYEQYF
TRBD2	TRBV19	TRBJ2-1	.	TGTGCCAGTAGTATGGCTTCGACTAGCGGCAACTACAATGAGCAGTTCTTC	CASSMASTSGNYNEQFF
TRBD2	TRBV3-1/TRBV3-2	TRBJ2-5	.	TGTGCCAGCAGCCAAAAAGGCTTCACTAGCGGGGAGACCCAGTACTTC	CASSQKGFTSGETQYF
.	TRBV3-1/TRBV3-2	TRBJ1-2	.	TGTGCCAGCAGCCAAGTAGGCGGAGGGACCGATGGCTACACCTTC	CASSQVGGGTDGYTF
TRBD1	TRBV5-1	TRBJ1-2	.	TGCGCCAGCAGCTCGACAGGGGAGGGGGGCTACACCTTC	CASSSTGEGGYTF
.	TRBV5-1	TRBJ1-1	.	TGCGCCAGCAGCTTGGTAAGGGGGGGCGCGGGCACTGAAGCTTTCTTT	CASSLVRGGAGTEAFF
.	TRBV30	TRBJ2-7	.	TGTGCCTGGAGTCAGGGGATCTACGAGCAGTACTTC	CAWSQGIYEQYF
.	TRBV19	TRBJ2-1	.	TGTGCCAGTAGTAATACTGGGAGTGGAACAATTGGTGAGCAGTTCTTC	CASSNTGSGTIGEQFF
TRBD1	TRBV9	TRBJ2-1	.	TGTGCCAGCAGCCCCCGGACAGGGGGATCCTACAATGAGCAGTTCTTC	CASSPRTGGSYNEQFF
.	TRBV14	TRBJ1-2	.	TGTGCCAGCAGCCAGAGGCGGACAGATCGGATTGGTGGCTACACCTTC	CASSQRRTDRIGGYTF
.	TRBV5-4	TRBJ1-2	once	TGTGCCAGCACCTCAATGGGGCAGGGCTACACCTTC	CASTSMGQGYTF
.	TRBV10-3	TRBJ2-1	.	TGTGCCATCAGTGATGGAGGAAGCAATGAGCAGTTCTTC	CAISDGGSNEQFF
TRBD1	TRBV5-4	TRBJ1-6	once	TGTGCCAGCTGGGACAGGGGGAATTCACCCCTCCACTTT	CASWDRGNSPLHF
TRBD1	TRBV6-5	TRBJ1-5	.	TGTGCCAGCAGTCCTGGACAGGGCATCAATCAGCCCCAGCATTTT	CASSPGQGINQPQHF
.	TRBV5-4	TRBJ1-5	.	TGTGCCAGCAGCGTGGGGGGTGACGATCAGCCCCAGCATTTT	CASSVGGDDQPQHF
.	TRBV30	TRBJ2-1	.	TGTGCCTGGAGTTTCCGGGGGCAGGTCAATGAGCAGTTCTTC	CAWSFRGQVNEQFF
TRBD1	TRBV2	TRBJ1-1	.	TGTGCCAGCATACGACAGGGGGGCACTGAAGCTTTCTTT	CASIRQGGTEAFF
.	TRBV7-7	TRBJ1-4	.	TGTGCTAGCAGCCCGACCGCTGGGAGTAATGAAAAACTGTTTTTT	CASSPTAGSNEKLFF
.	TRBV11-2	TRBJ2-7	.	TGTGCCAGCAGCCAAGAGGGGGGCTACGAGCAGTACTTC	CASSQEGGYEQYF
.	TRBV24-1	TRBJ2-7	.	TGTGCCACCAGTGACGGACAGAAGCAGTACTTC	CATSDGQKQYF